The 10 T cell receptor beta chains below come from one sample, sequenced in a study of cytomegalovirus exposure and HLA in healthy donors. PCR was performed using 60 Vbeta and 13 Jbeta primers. TCRdb's table, derived via immunoSEQ multiplex PCR, lists solely in-frame clones and lacks some. The table has 160,000 or so clones, roughly 82% seen once. The sequencing input was PBMCs. Source of these receptors: a middle-aged man in good health and CMV-seropositive.

V usage is TRBV30 and J usage is TRBJ2-7; D unclear. V was shortened by 4 bases and J by 4 bases, with 11 bases between the two germline ends. The CDR3 has 12 amino acids. Per the germline V gene, CDR1 is GTSNPN and CDR2 is SVGIG (reference sequence). The CDR3 DNA is TGTGCCTGGACCCCCGGTGTGTACGAGCAGTACTTC. Translating it yields CAWTPGVYEQYF.

The CDR3 loop is CASRGGNAYEQYF. CDR3 nucleotides: TGTGCCAGCCGGGGGGGGAACGCCTACGAGCAGTACTTC. This chain uses TRBV19 with TRBJ2-5; 8 nucleotides line up with TRBD2. The DNA matches TRBJ2-7 better at its end, which makes the J call doubtful. Germline lookup yields CDR1 LNHDA and CDR2 SQIVND (reference sequence). CDR3 length equals 13 residues.

The rearrangement joins TRBV5-1 to TRBJ1-1; D gene unclear. From germline, CDR1 is SGHRS and CDR2 YFSETQ. The CDR3 consists of 14 residues. V lost 1 base, J lost 1 base, and 8 bases lay in between. The DNA for the CDR3 is TGCGCCAGCAGCTTGATCCAGTCGAACACTGAAGCTTTCTTT. Translating it yields CASSLIQSNTEAFF.

The V gene is TRBV18, the J gene TRBJ2-5, with 7 nucleotides matching TRBD2. Trimming at V came to 1 base and at J to 3 bases, leaving 2 bases not matched to a gene. This CDR3 has 14 amino acids. Germline loops: CDR1 KGHSH, CDR2 LQKENI. The CDR3 bases are TGTGCCAGCTCACCACAGCGGGGAGAAGAGACCCAGTACTTC. This codes for CASSPQRGEETQYF.

J is TRBJ1-2 and V is TRBV7-2; a possible D gene is TRBD1 (5 bases). V was clipped by 1 base and J by 4 bases, with 13 bases between them. The CDR3 runs to 15 residues. Germline values: CDR1 SGHTA, CDR2 FQGNSA. This CDR3 reads CASSLEGVLGYGYTF. Written as DNA, the CDR3 is TGTGCCAGCAGCTTAGAAGGGGTGCTCGGCTATGGCTACACCTTC.

The chain links TRBV4-1 to TRBJ1-2; TRBD1 agrees at 9 bases. The J segment lost 9 bases and the V segment lost 0 bases, leaving 11 bases of the junction unmatched. This CDR3 has 16 residues. Germline CDR1 and CDR2: MGHRA and YSYEKL. The CDR3 DNA sequence: TGCGCCAGCAGCCAAGATGGGGGGACAGGGCAAATGAGCTACACCTTC. Residues: CASSQDGGTGQMSYTF.

This sequence joins TRBV7-8 and TRBJ1-2; 7 bases are a match to TRBD1. Germline V lookup: CDR1 SGHVS, CDR2 FQNEAQ. Trimming cost V 4 bases and J 7 bases; bases outside gene matches: 6. This CDR3 has 13 residues. In DNA form, the CDR3 reads TGTGCCAGCAGCTCGGGACAGTGGGTTGGCTACACCTTC. Amino acid sequence: CASSSGQWVGYTF.

This clone was detected only a few times. V gene TRBV9 combines with J gene TRBJ2-7; possibly TRBD2 for D (6 bases). Germline-derived CDR1 and CDR2 are SGDLS and YYNGEE. The CDR3 length is 14 residues. V was shortened by 4 bases and J by 2 bases, with 13 bases between the two germline ends. The CDR3 is CASSKGTSPYEQYF. The CDR3 DNA sequence: TGTGCCAGCAGCAAAGGGACTTCACCCTACGAGCAGTACTTC.

Regarding this clone: Other DNA sequences in this sample translate to the same CDR3. This chain joins TRBV9 and TRBJ2-3, with 7 bases that match TRBD2. Germline V CDR1 and CDR2: SGDLS, YYNGEE. The V segment lost 0 bases and the J segment 6 bases; nucleotides outside the gene matches: 13. CDR3 size: 17 residues. The CDR3 sequence is CASSVAGGGWGSDTQYF. The CDR3, as DNA: TGTGCCAGCAGCGTAGCTGGGGGGGGTTGGGGCTCCGATACGCAGTATTTT.

To note about this clone: Germline and junction disagree at one end, which may indicate a read error. The rearrangement uses TRBV7-9 and TRBJ1-1; D is possibly TRBD1 (6 bases). This CDR3 is built from 15 residues. In germline, CDR1 is SEHNR, CDR2 FQNEAQ (reference sequence). Written as DNA, the CDR3 is TGTTCCAGCAGCTCGGGGGGGGGCATGAACACTGAAGCTTTCTTT. This encodes CSSSSGGGMNTEAFF.